This T cell receptor beta chain is from a study of blood T cells in healthy people across ages. Germline lookup yields CDR1 SGHTA and CDR2 FQGNSA. The ends lost 5 bases at V and 8 bases at J; junction bases unmatched: 9. CDR3 length equals 14 residues. It was with a sample-barcoded 5' primer and a J-beta primer mix that a second PCR of roughly 7 to 12 cycles was run. From the 5' RACE reads, TCRdb called clonotypes with MiXCR, one entry per CDR3 protein. This sample has under 750,000 distinct CDR3 sequences, with around 50% found just once. Input material: blood. V gene TRBV7-2 combines with J gene TRBJ1-2; 9 positions agree with TRBD1. The origin of this receptor is an elderly man in good health. CDR3 coding DNA: TGTGCCAGCAGCCCATGGGACAGGGAAGGAGGCTACACCTTC. It specifies CASSPWDREGGYTF. Looking up the rest from reference TRBV7-2 and TRBJ1-2 gives the full variable domain: GAGVSQSPSNKVTEKGKDVELRCDPISGHTALYWYRQSLGQGLEFLIYFQGNSAPDKSGLPSDRFSAERTGGSVSTLTIQRTQQEDSAVYLCASSPWDREGGYTFGSGTRLTVV.